The present entry profiles one TCR beta chain with its context. Its antigen is unidentified. The study ran its PCR with 60 Vbeta and 13 Jbeta primers. Only in-frame clones appear in the TCRdb table, and some are missing; sequencing was by immunoSEQ multiplex PCR. The top ten hold nearly 3% of the sample, which has 50,000 to 60,000 clones, around 70% seen once. V shed 3 bases and J shed 5 bases, with 11 bases lying between them. The CDR3 covers 14 residues. Germline V CDR1 and CDR2: SGHRS, YFSETQ. The data originate from a study of cytomegalovirus exposure and HLA in healthy donors. Study details: As an earlier analysis found, about 200 million T cells yielded over 95 million unique TCR beta sequences. Researchers found that just over 80% of fewer than 450 genotyped donors fell within the Caucasian-associated ancestry cluster. General study points: Researchers reported in a later analysis that common viral pathogens appeared linked to several top clusters. Researchers had no immune exposure information except CMV serostatus available.

The material sequenced was PBMCs. The clonotype originates from a man in his late teens or twenties in good health and CMV-seronegative. The rearrangement joins TRBV5-1 to TRBJ1-4; tentative D call: TRBD1 (6 bases). CDR3 residues: CASSSGQANEKLFF. The CDR3 bases are TGCGCCAGCAGCTCGGGACAAGCAAATGAAAAACTGTTTTTT.